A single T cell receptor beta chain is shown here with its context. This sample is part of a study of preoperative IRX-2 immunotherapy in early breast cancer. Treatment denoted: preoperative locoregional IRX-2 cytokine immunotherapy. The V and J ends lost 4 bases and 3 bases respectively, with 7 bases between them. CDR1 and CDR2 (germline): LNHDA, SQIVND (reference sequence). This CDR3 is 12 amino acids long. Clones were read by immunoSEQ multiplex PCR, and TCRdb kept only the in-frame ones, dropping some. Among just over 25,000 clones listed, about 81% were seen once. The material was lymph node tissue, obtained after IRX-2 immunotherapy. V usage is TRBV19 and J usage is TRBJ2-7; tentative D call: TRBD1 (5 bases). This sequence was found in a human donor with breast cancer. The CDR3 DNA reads TGTGCCAGTAGTACTCAGGGCTACGAGCAGTACTTC. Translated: CASSTQGYEQYF.